Below are 5 T cell receptor beta chains sequenced from a single sample in a study of CD8+ T cells in alopecia areata. Once RNA had been extracted, it was reverse transcribed into cDNA to act as the sequencing template. Produced via immunoSEQ multiplex PCR; TCRdb's table is partial and in-frame only. Of about 150,000 clones in the sample, more than 45% are singletons; the top ten hold just under 20%. The input for sequencing was CD8+ T cells sorted from blood, taken at week 0. The receptor source for this set is a human donor with alopecia areata.

The V and J genes are TRBV29-1 and TRBJ1-2; possibly TRBD1 for D (6 bases). The CDR3 contains 16 residues. Germline V gene sequence: CDR1 SQVTM, CDR2 ANQGSEA. The V end lost 4 bases, the J end lost 3 bases, and 21 bases lay between the germline ends. The CDR3 DNA is TGCAGCGTTGTGGGGGGGTCCGGACAGCTAGACTATGGCTACACCTTC. Its protein product is CSVVGGSGQLDYGYTF. Full variable domain (outside the CDR3, taken from reference TRBV29-1 and TRBJ1-2): SAVISQKPSRDICQRGTSLTIQCQVDSQVTMMFWYRQQPGQSLTLIATANQGSEATYESGFVIDKFPISRPNLTFSTLTVSNMSPEDSSIYLCSVVGGSGQLDYGYTFGSGTRLTVV.

The rearrangement uses TRBV12-5 and TRBJ2-7; D unclear. Between the trimmed V and J ends, which lost 6 bases and 1 base, there was a span of 13 bases. The CDR3 is 14 residues long. Germline assignment: CDR1 LGHNT and CDR2 FRNRAP. The CDR3 DNA sequence: TGTGCTAGTGGCCCGTCTCATAGGTCCTACGAGCAGTACTTC. It encodes CASGPSHRSYEQYF.

As regards this clone: The same CDR3 is also encoded by other DNA sequences in this sample. The chain's CDR3 is CASSLSQNSYEQYF. The CDR3, as DNA: TGTGCCAGCAGTTTATCGCAGAACTCCTACGAGCAGTACTTC. This chain links TRBV27 with TRBJ2-7; the D is unclear. Germline V gene sequence: CDR1 MNHEY, CDR2 SMNVEV (reference sequence). This CDR3 region has 14 residues. Trimming took off 0 bases at V and 0 bases at J, with 6 bases between the two ends.

The genes are TRBV9 and TRBJ2-7; D remains unclear. V was cut by 0 bases and J by 2 bases, with 12 bases left in between. CDR1 is SGDLS, CDR2 YYNGEE, per germline. There are 15 residues in the CDR3. The CDR3 region has the DNA TGTGCCAGCAGCGTAGATACGGGTTCCACCTACGAGCAGTACTTC. Protein sequence: CASSVDTGSTYEQYF.

This clone turned up a few times. The rearrangement joins TRBV30 to TRBJ2-2; D is undetermined. The CDR3 covers 10 residues. Germline V lookup: CDR1 GTSNPN, CDR2 SVGIG (reference sequence). V lost 4 bases, J lost 5 bases, and 2 bases lay in between. For the CDR3, the DNA is TGTGCCTGGAAGACCGGGGAGCTGTTTTTT. It encodes CAWKTGELFF.